This T cell receptor (beta chain) was identified in a study of cytomegalovirus exposure and HLA in healthy donors. Study-wide points: Immune exposure was documented only through CMV serostatus. Being productive about 87% or about 30% of the time was typical of most TCR beta V segments in an earlier analysis.

The CDR3 loop spans 15 amino acids. Germline CDR1 and CDR2: LGHNA and YSLEER. V dropped 1 base and J dropped 4; count of bases not matched to a gene: 6. Each of the donors was a healthy bone marrow donor. The PCR contained 60 Vbeta and 13 Jbeta primers. In the authors' methods: Per a later analysis, the number of unique TCR beta chains was some 82 million, of which 8.5 million to 11 million were shared. Profiled with immunoSEQ multiplex PCR; TCRdb holds only in-frame clones, not every one. V, J and clone size are taken as reported in that table, and D and trimming were inferred from the DNA itself. The sample lists some 120,000 clones, around two thirds occurring once. Points on this clone: What it recognizes is unknown.

The sequence was obtained from a woman aged 40-49 years in good health and CMV-seropositive. What was sequenced was PBMCs. The genes are TRBV4-3 and TRBJ2-5; 7 nucleotides agree with TRBD2. The CDR3 nucleotides read TGCGCCAGCAGCCAAGGCGCGGGGGAGGGAGAGACCCAGTACTTC. Translating gives CASSQGAGEGETQYF.